A single sample is the source of the 25 T cell receptor beta chains below, sequenced in a study of T cells expressing NK-cell markers (dated by TCRdb to the early 2020s). Library prep was done by 5' RACE. Instrument used: Illumina HiSeq 2000. After reprocessing by TCRdb, each CDR3 protein sequence is one entry, and no DNA is given. This sample's table carries almost 450,000 distinct CDR3 sequences. The ten largest clones represent 7.3% of the sample. Material for sequencing was blood T cells: a sorted CD56 or NKG2C T cell subset, CD4+ or CD8+ T cells, or bulk PBMC T cells (not recorded which). These receptors were taken from a woman aged 18 to 69 in good health.

This chain's CDR3 is CASSIGTGELFF. V usage is TRBV19 and J usage is TRBJ2-2. The length of the CDR3 is 12 residues. Germline loops: CDR1 LNHDA, CDR2 SQIVND (reference sequence). Supplemented by reference TRBV19 and TRBJ2-2, the full variable domain reads DGGITQSPKYLFRKEGQNVTLSCEQNLNHDAMYWYRQDPGQGLRLIYYSQIVNDFQKGDIAEGYSVSREKKESFPLTVTSAQKNPTAFYLCASSIGTGELFFGEGSRLTVL.

CDR3 loop: CASSRLTGVQETQYF. The V gene is TRBV3-1, the J gene TRBJ2-5; TCRdb returns TRBD2, unconfirmable since there is no DNA. This CDR3 region has 15 residues. Germline CDR1 is LGHDT and CDR2 is YNNKEL (reference sequence).

V usage is TRBV12-3 or TRBV12-4 and J usage is TRBJ2-1; TCRdb calls TRBD1, which cannot be checked without DNA. There are 16 residues in the CDR3. This CDR3 reads CASSFRGESSYNEQFF.

V is TRBV20-1 and J is TRBJ2-1; TCRdb selects TRBD2, and the lack of DNA leaves this call unchecked. The CDR3 extends over 16 amino acids. Germline loops: CDR1 DFQATT, CDR2 SNEGSKA (reference sequence). The CDR3 loop is CSATRLAGGSYNEQFF.

The chain couples TRBV12-3 or TRBV12-4 to TRBJ1-5; TCRdb designates TRBD1, a call that cannot be tested without DNA. CDR3 length: 18 residues. The CDR3 protein is CASSRLGTGGYSNQPQHF.

This chain's CDR3 is CASSSTLAGPNTGELFF. This chain uses TRBV27 with TRBJ2-2; lacking DNA, the TRBD2 call made by TCRdb goes unchecked. The CDR3 runs to 17 residues. The germline CDR1 and CDR2 sequences are MNHEY and SMNVEV (reference sequence).

This chain uses TRBV4-3 with TRBJ1-5; TCRdb designates TRBD1, a call that cannot be tested without DNA. The germline V gene has CDR1 LGHNA and CDR2 YSLEER. The CDR3 runs 16 residues. The CDR3 region is CASSHGWPQGNQPQHF.

This chain connects TRBV27 to TRBJ2-2; TCRdb gives TRBD1 as the D gene, but with no DNA this cannot be confirmed. The CDR3 runs to 14 residues. Germline V gene data show CDR1 as MNHEY and CDR2 as SMNVEV (reference sequence). CDR3 sequence: CASSLWGVGGELFF.

The chain uses TRBV7-3 and TRBJ2-1; TCRdb names TRBD2, which stays unverified in the absence of DNA. The CDR3 contains 18 residues. The germline V gene has CDR1 SGHTA and CDR2 FQGTGA. This CDR3 reads CASSNSRDSSRPYNEQFF.

The V and J genes are TRBV10-1 and TRBJ1-1; TCRdb's D gene call, TRBD1, goes unchecked for lack of DNA. This CDR3 comprises 15 residues. The germline gives CDR1 WNHNN, CDR2 SYGVQD (reference sequence). The CDR3 sequence: CASSEGGRAATEAFF.

This chain links TRBV6-1 with TRBJ2-7; TCRdb returns TRBD2, unconfirmable since there is no DNA. This CDR3 spans 18 amino acids. Germline V gene data show CDR1 as MNHNS and CDR2 as SASEGT. The CDR3 reads CASSVLAGGPLSSYEQYF.

V usage is TRBV12-3 or TRBV12-4 and J usage is TRBJ1-5; TCRdb's assignment of TRBD1 cannot be checked, as there is no DNA. The CDR3 runs 14 residues. CDR3 in amino acids: CASAPWGENQPQHF.

The chain recombines TRBV4-3 with TRBJ1-1; no DNA is available, so the TRBD1 call from TCRdb remains unchecked. The CDR3 is 15 amino acids. The germline gives CDR1 LGHNA, CDR2 YSLEER. This CDR3 is CASSQDRTAPTEAFF.

The V call is TRBV28, the J call TRBJ1-2; TCRdb outputs TRBD1, but without DNA this stays unchecked. This CDR3 spans 13 amino acids. Germline CDR1 and CDR2: MDHEN and SYDVKM. The CDR3 loop is CASSLEWDRGYTF.

The V call is TRBV4-3, the J call TRBJ2-2; the TCRdb call, TRBD1, lacks DNA for checking. The CDR3 sequence is 17 residues long. Germline values: CDR1 LGHNA, CDR2 YSLEER. The chain's CDR3 is CASSQDGKGLHTGELFF.

This chain joins TRBV18 and TRBJ2-7. The CDR3 contains 16 residues. Germline V CDR1 and CDR2: KGHSH, LQKENI. The CDR3 loop is CASSPPGTVGIYEQYF.

This chain joins TRBV6-5 and TRBJ1-1; TCRdb's D call, TRBD1, is unchecked because there is no DNA. Germline-derived CDR1 and CDR2 are MNHEY and SVGAGI. The length of the CDR3 is 16 residues. CDR3 loop: CASSYGPTGTNTEAFF.

The rearrangement joins TRBV7-9 to TRBJ1-1. Per germline, CDR1 SEHNR and CDR2 FQNEAQ (reference sequence). This CDR3 spans 16 amino acids. CDR3 protein: CASSLAYKVGMTEAFF.

This chain connects TRBV11-2 to TRBJ2-1. The germline V gene has CDR1 SGHAT and CDR2 FQNNGV. This CDR3 contains 16 residues. Here the CDR3 reads CASSLDPSIWVNEQFF. The variable domain in full, completed from reference TRBV11-2 and TRBJ2-1, reads EAGVAQSPRYKIIEKRQSVAFWCNPISGHATLYWYQQILGQGPKLLIQFQNNGVVDDSQLPKDRFSAERLKGVDSTLKIQPAKLEDSAVYLCASSLDPSIWVNEQFFGPGTRLTVL.

The CDR3 protein is CASSLSGSSQETQYF. The rearrangement uses TRBV7-7 and TRBJ2-5. The V gene's germline CDR1 is SSHAT and CDR2 FNYEAQ (reference sequence). The CDR3 is 15 amino acids.

This rearrangement joins TRBV20-1 to TRBJ1-1; TCRdb lists TRBD1, though no DNA is available to test this call. Germline CDR1 DFQATT, CDR2 SNEGSKA (reference sequence). This CDR3 has 13 residues. CDR3 region: CSAPRTGGTEAFF.

The chain combines TRBV9 with TRBJ2-5; TCRdb picks TRBD2, but there is no DNA to check that call. The CDR3 is 14 amino acids. Germline lookup yields CDR1 SGDLS and CDR2 YYNGEE. The CDR3 here is CASSVLAGAPTQYF.

The chain couples TRBV9 to TRBJ2-7; TCRdb's assignment of TRBD1 cannot be checked, as there is no DNA. This CDR3 has 15 residues. From germline, CDR1 is SGDLS and CDR2 YYNGEE. The CDR3 reads CASSVGPDTGYEQYF. Full variable domain (rest looked up from reference TRBV9 and TRBJ2-7): DSGVTQTPKHLITATGQRVTLRCSPRSGDLSVYWYQQSLDQGLQFLIQYYNGEERAKGNILERFSAQQFPDLHSELNLSSLELGDSALYFCASSVGPDTGYEQYFGPGTRLTVT.

The rearrangement uses TRBV6-5 and TRBJ1-1; with no DNA, the TCRdb D assignment of TRBD1 cannot be verified. Germline CDR1 MNHEY, CDR2 SVGAGI. This CDR3 is 16 amino acids long. CDR3 residues: CASSYPPGHLLTEAFF.

This sequence joins TRBV6-2 or TRBV6-3 and TRBJ1-2. Germline CDR1 is MNHEY and CDR2 is SVGEGT. This CDR3 has 13 residues. CDR3 region: CASTLQSSRGYTF.